Presented here are 10 T cell receptor beta chains from one specimen sequenced in a study of stem cell transplantation in POMP-related autoinflammatory disease. Repertoires were generated with immunoSEQ multiplex PCR, while TCRdb's copy carries only in-frame clones and drops some. The data hold 9,500 to 10,000 clones, with about four fifths observed a single time. Sequencing was performed on CD4+ T cells from PBMCs, taken after stem cell transplantation. The receptors stem from a human patient with POMP-related autoinflammation and immune dysregulation (PRAID). Some T cells could come from the graft donor.

This sequence joins TRBV10-3 and TRBJ2-1, with D tentatively TRBD2 (6 bases). CDR1 and CDR2 from the germline V gene are ENHRY and SYGVKD. This CDR3 has 15 residues. Trimming took off 0 bases at V and 9 bases at J, with 15 bases between the two ends. CDR3 protein: CAISESAGTSTEQFF. DNA for the CDR3: TGTGCCATCAGTGAGTCCGCGGGAACGTCGACTGAGCAGTTCTTC.

The chain carries TRBV9 and TRBJ1-1, with a possible D match to TRBD1 (6 bases). Trimming left V 3 bases short and J 5 bases short, with 17 bases between. The germline V gene has CDR1 SGDLS and CDR2 YYNGEE. CDR3 size: 15 residues. CDR3 loop: CASSGGYRDGTEAFF. The CDR3 region has the DNA TGTGCCAGCAGCGGGGGATACAGGGATGGGACTGAAGCTTTCTTT.

J is TRBJ2-1 and V is TRBV18; D uncertain. The CDR3 has 14 amino acids. Germline V lookup: CDR1 KGHSH, CDR2 LQKENI. V shed 0 bases and J shed 7 bases, with 10 bases lying between them. The CDR3 DNA reads as TGTGCCAGCTCACCACCTCCGCACCGGAATGAGCAGTTCTTC. This encodes CASSPPPHRNEQFF.

This rearrangement joins TRBV6-5 to TRBJ2-7; no reliable D call. Germline CDR1 is MNHEY and CDR2 is SVGAGI. Trimming stripped 8 bases from V and 2 bases from J, with 10 bases between. CDR3 length: 12 residues. The CDR3 spells CASRTPTYEQYF. The CDR3, as DNA: TGTGCCAGCCGAACCCCAACCTACGAGCAGTACTTC.

This rearrangement joins TRBV2 to TRBJ2-7; 7 nucleotides align to TRBD2. Trimming took 5 bases from V and 0 from J; bases not matched to a gene: 7. The CDR3 covers 15 residues. In germline, CDR1 is SNHLY, CDR2 FYNNEI. CDR3 sequence: CASSNWGGSSYEQYF. CDR3 sequence (DNA): TGTGCCAGCAGTAATTGGGGGGGGAGCTCCTACGAGCAGTACTTC.

The rearrangement joins TRBV15 to TRBJ1-6; D is ambiguous. Germline V gene lookup returns CDR1 LNHNV and CDR2 YYDKDF (reference sequence). V lost 4 bases and J lost 5, with 15 bases in between. This CDR3 is built from 16 residues. The CDR3 sequence is CATSKESLLNNSPLHF. The CDR3 region has the DNA TGTGCCACCAGCAAAGAGTCCCTTCTGAATAATTCACCCCTCCACTTT.

The rearrangement joins TRBV5-1 to TRBJ2-3; the D gene is possibly TRBD1 (6 bases). The length of the CDR3 is 14 residues. The germline CDR1 and CDR2 sequences are SGHRS and YFSETQ. V shed 0 bases and J shed 1 base, with 6 bases lying between them. The CDR3 protein is CASSLGTGTDTQYF. The CDR3 coding sequence is TGCGCCAGCAGCTTGGGGACAGGCACAGATACGCAGTATTTT.

The chain couples TRBV28 to TRBJ2-1, with 9 positions matching TRBD2. The CDR3 totals 14 residues. With 5 bases clipped from V and 12 bases from J, the junction kept 11 bases outside the gene matches. Germline lookup yields CDR1 MDHEN and CDR2 SYDVKM. The CDR3 sequence is CASSPPLAGQGQFF. CDR3 DNA: TGTGCCAGCAGTCCGCCACTAGCGGGTCAAGGGCAGTTCTTC.

J is TRBJ2-5 and V is TRBV18; TRBD1 agrees at 8 bases. The CDR3 is made up of 16 amino acids. V lost 0 bases to trimming and J lost 3 bases; unmatched junction nucleotides: 6. The germline V gene has CDR1 KGHSH and CDR2 LQKENI. The CDR3 reads CASSPPRGQGKETQYF. Written as DNA, the CDR3 is TGTGCCAGCTCACCACCCAGAGGACAGGGTAAAGAGACCCAGTACTTC.

This sequence joins TRBV28 and TRBJ2-2, with 9 bases lining up with TRBD2. Germline V CDR1 and CDR2: MDHEN, SYDVKM. V shed 6 bases and J 3 bases; nucleotides not matched to a gene: 8. This CDR3 has 16 amino acids. CDR3 bases: TGTGCCAGCAGCCCATTAGCGGGGGACCACACCGGGGAGCTGTTTTTT. Its translation: CASSPLAGDHTGELFF.